The present entry profiles one TCR beta chain with its context. This entry comes from a study of blood T cell repertoires in COVID-19. The V gene lost 3 bases and the J gene lost 0 bases, with 3 bases spanning the gap. This CDR3 contains 12 residues. Germline V lookup: CDR1 MDHEN, CDR2 SYDVKM. The method was immunoSEQ multiplex PCR; TCRdb's version includes in-frame clones alone and lacks a portion of them. The data contain 250,000 or so clones, approximately 92% of them singletons. The J gene is TRBJ2-7, the V gene TRBV28; the D is unclear. Sequenced input: peripheral blood. The clonotype comes from a woman aged 40 to 50 who had recovered from COVID-19. CDR3 in DNA: TGTGCCAGCAGTTTCTACTCCTACGAGCAGTACTTC. Protein: CASSFYSYEQYF.